These 5 T cell receptor beta chains were all obtained from the same sample, sequenced in a study of beta chain features in type 1 diabetes. The study's findings and limits: People with Type 1 diabetes carried modestly yet significantly shorter TCRB CDR3s in all four CD4+ subsets.

These TCRs' antigens remain unknown. cDNA synthesis used the whole RNA isolate, giving expressed TCRB sequences. The repertoire was sequenced with immunoSEQ multiplex PCR; TCRdb's copy has only in-frame clones and lacks some. The sample consists of 640,000 or so clones, around an eighth of them appearing once. Sequencing was carried out using naive CD4+ T cells from blood. These receptors were obtained from a man between 18 and 35 years old with type 1 diabetes.

Comment on this clone: Other DNA sequences in the sample encode the same CDR3. The chain links TRBV9 to TRBJ2-7; a weak D match, TRBD2 (5 bases). This CDR3 comprises 14 residues. Trimming took 0 bases from V and 0 from J, leaving 7 bases between them. Germline-derived CDR1 and CDR2 are SGDLS and YYNGEE. CDR3 in DNA: TGTGCCAGCAGCGTAGGACGGGGCTCCTACGAGCAGTACTTC. Encoded protein: CASSVGRGSYEQYF.

The sample holds a few counts of this clone. The chain is built from TRBV29-1 and TRBJ1-4; no definite D call. Germline assignment: CDR1 SQVTM and CDR2 ANQGSEA. Deletions cut 2 bases from V and 8 bases from J, with 9 bases between. The CDR3 covers 12 residues. CDR3 nucleotides: TGCAGCGTTGAATTGGAAAGGGAAAAACTGTTTTTT. Translated, it gives CSVELEREKLFF.

The chain carries TRBV6-5 and TRBJ1-4; a weak D match, TRBD1 (6 bases). Germline values: CDR1 MNHEY, CDR2 SVGAGI. The CDR3 consists of 12 residues. Trimming stripped 6 bases from V and 8 bases from J, with 10 bases between. For the CDR3, the DNA is TGTGCCAGCAGCCAGACAGGCGAAAAACTGTTTTTT. Translated: CASSQTGEKLFF.

V gene TRBV7-3 combines with J gene TRBJ1-6, with 12 bases fitting TRBD1. J was trimmed by 11 bases and V by 5 bases; bases with no gene match: 4. This CDR3 is 14 amino acids long. Germline loops: CDR1 SGHTA, CDR2 FQGTGA. The CDR3 nucleotides are TGTGCCAGCAGCGGGACAGGGGGCGCGACACCCCTCCACTTT. Translated: CASSGTGGATPLHF.

The V gene is TRBV4-1, the J gene TRBJ2-1, with TRBD2 matching over 11 bases. The CDR3 is 17 amino acids. J lost 6 bases, V lost 2 bases, and 9 bases had no gene match. The V gene's germline CDR1 is MGHRA and CDR2 YSYEKL. This chain's CDR3 is CASSQPSTSGNRNEQFF. Here the CDR3 DNA reads TGCGCCAGCAGCCAACCCTCGACTAGCGGGAACCGCAATGAGCAGTTCTTC.